This TCR beta chain was recorded in a study of blood T cell dynamics during melanoma immunotherapy. Assay: immunoSEQ multiplex PCR; the TCRdb copy retains only in-frame clones and omits some. This sample has around 6,700 clones, with around 84% found just once. This clone was seen a few times. Regarding time point: week 3, after first cycle of checkpoint inhibitor. Samples come from before therapy and from week 3 after the first blockade cycle. At 12 weeks after first infusion, RECIST 1.1 defined response for most patients. The sequences come from blood, collected from a patient treated with checkpoint blockade. The receptor comes from a human donor with melanoma. Some clones in this sample may be carry-over from other donors' samples.

The CDR3 DNA follows: TGTGCCAGCAGCTTTGGGATCTACGGTGGAAACACCATATATTTT. It codes for CASSFGIYGGNTIYF. The chain is built from TRBV11-1 and TRBJ1-3, with D unclear. CDR1 and CDR2 (germline): SGHAT, FQDESV (reference sequence). CDR3 length equals 15 residues. V was cut by 3 bases and J by 3 bases, with 12 bases left in between.